The 14 T cell receptor beta chains below come from one sample, sequenced in a study of CD8 T cells in ankylosing spondylitis (dated by TCRdb to 2016 to 2017). Library method: 5' RACE. TCRdb records Illumina HiSeq 2500 as the sequencer. Through fastp at Q25 and MiXCR, TCRdb rebuilt clones from the public reads, retaining in-frame beta chains. Entries that share a CDR3 protein sequence are merged under the most common genes and DNA. This sample lists just over 300,000 distinct CDR3 sequences; about 20% were detected once. The ten largest clones represent about 3.7% of the sample. The sequenced sample consisted of blood, either unsorted or a sorted T cell fraction (not recorded which). Receptor source: a female donor with ankylosing spondylitis or in good health (not recorded which).

CDR3 nucleotide sequence: TGTGCCAGCAGCTTCAACGGACTAGCGTTCGGCTATGAGCAGTTCTTC. As protein: CASSFNGLAFGYEQFF. This chain connects TRBV13 to TRBJ2-1; TRBD2 matches 9 bases. This CDR3 contains 16 residues. CDR1 is PRHDT, CDR2 FYEKMQ, per germline (reference sequence). Trimming at V came to 3 bases and at J to 8 bases, leaving 11 bases not matched to a gene.

To note about this clonotype: A far bigger clonotype differs at one base, so this is likely a read error. The rearrangement uses TRBV4-3 and TRBJ1-1, with 8 bases that match TRBD1. In germline, CDR1 is LGHNA, CDR2 YSLEER. This CDR3 is built from 13 residues. CDR3: CASSRQGNTEDFF. In nucleotides, the CDR3 is TGCGCCAGCAGCCGACAGGGGAACACTGAAGATTTCTTT.

The chain recombines TRBV6-1 with TRBJ2-3; TRBD1 matches at 9 bases. CDR1 is MNHNS and CDR2 is SASEGT in the germline V gene. There are 14 residues in the CDR3. The ends lost 5 bases at V and 5 bases at J; junction bases unmatched: 5. CDR3 nucleotide sequence: TGTGCCAGCAGTCAGACAGGGGGAAGAGATACGCAGTATTTT. This sequence encodes CASSQTGGRDTQYF.

V usage is TRBV7-2 and J usage is TRBJ2-3; D could derive from TRBD1 or TRBD2 (5 bases each). Germline values: CDR1 SGHTA, CDR2 FQGNSA. Trimming removed 5 bases from V and 4 bases from J, with 16 bases in between. The CDR3 is 15 residues long. This chain's CDR3 is CASSLKGPPPDTQYF. The CDR3 region has the DNA TGTGCCAGCAGCCTCAAGGGACCCCCCCCAGATACGCAGTATTTT.

This sequence joins TRBV5-6 and TRBJ2-6; tentative D call: TRBD1 (6 bases). Trimming left V 3 bases short and J 0 bases short, with 10 bases between. Per the germline V gene, CDR1 is SGHDT and CDR2 is YYEEEE. The CDR3 sequence is 16 residues long. DNA for the CDR3: TGTGCCAGCAGCTCGGACAGCCACTCTGGGGCCAACGTCCTGACTTTC. Protein sequence: CASSSDSHSGANVLTF.

The chain has TRBV12-3 or TRBV12-4 and TRBJ2-3; 9 nucleotides align to TRBD2. After removal of 3 bases from V and 0 bases from J, the junction contained 10 bases not matched to a gene. The CDR3 runs 18 residues. The CDR3 DNA is TGTGCCAGCAGTTTCTTGGCGGGAGGGCAGGTTAGCACAGATACGCAGTATTTT. Amino acid sequence: CASSFLAGGQVSTDTQYF.

The chain joins TRBV4-3 to TRBJ1-2; D unclear. There are 17 residues in the CDR3. V lost 3 bases and J lost 0, with 17 bases in between. The germline V gene has CDR1 LGHNA and CDR2 YSLEER. The DNA for the CDR3 is TGCGCCAGCAGCCAGTCGTTGATCTGGGAGTCTAACTATGGCTACACCTTC. Residues: CASSQSLIWESNYGYTF.

The J gene is TRBJ2-7, the V gene TRBV7-2; 8 nucleotides match TRBD1. Per the germline V gene, CDR1 is SGHTA and CDR2 is FQGNSA. The V gene end was trimmed by 6 bases and the J gene end by 3 bases; junction bases not matched to a gene: 13. The length of the CDR3 is 16 residues. The CDR3 is CASRRDQGAEYYEQYF. The CDR3 coding sequence is TGTGCCAGCAGGCGCGACCAGGGGGCGGAATACTACGAGCAGTACTTC.

The chain uses TRBV12-3 or TRBV12-4 and TRBJ2-5; D assignment may be TRBD1 or TRBD2 (6 bases each). The germline V and J ends were trimmed by 5 bases and 5 bases, with 15 bases remaining between them. This CDR3 has 14 amino acids. CDR3 bases: TGTGCCAGCAGTCCCCGAGGGGGAGGCGAGACCCAGTACTTC. It yields the protein CASSPRGGGETQYF.

The gene calls are TRBV2 and TRBJ2-7, with 7 bases identical to TRBD1. Germline CDR1 is SNHLY and CDR2 is FYNNEI. CDR3 size: 18 residues. With V trimmed by 4 bases and J by 4 bases, 19 bases remained unmatched. CDR3 in amino acids: CASSVGSTGPLSTYEQYF. The DNA for the CDR3 is TGTGCCAGCAGTGTAGGGTCGACAGGGCCCTTATCCACTTACGAGCAGTACTTC.

The sample holds many counts of this clonotype. The chain recombines TRBV7-2 with TRBJ2-1; 15 bases agree with TRBD2. The germline CDR1 and CDR2 sequences are SGHTA and FQGNSA. The CDR3 runs 17 residues. V lost 7 bases and J lost 9; bases outside the gene matches: 13. Here the CDR3 DNA reads TGTGCCAGCACCACGGGACTAGCGGGAGGCCTATCCGGTGAGCAGTTCTTC. As protein: CASTTGLAGGLSGEQFF.

Of note for this clonotype: This may be a read error: a much more frequent sequence differs by one nucleotide. Written as DNA, the CDR3 is TGTGCCAGCAGCTTGGGCTACACTGAAGCTTTCTTT. Translation: CASSLGYTEAFF. The chain links TRBV5-6 to TRBJ1-1, with D unresolved. CDR3 length: 12 amino acids. Germline values: CDR1 SGHDT, CDR2 YYEEEE. Between the trimmed V and J ends, which lost 0 bases and 3 bases, there was a span of 3 bases.

The sample holds a few counts of this clonotype. CDR3 in DNA: TGTGCCAGCCTCTCCGGTGGAGGGTGTTGTGCCAGCAATCAGCCCCAGCATTTT. This sequence encodes CASLSGGGCCASNQPQHF. This chain uses TRBV6-4 with TRBJ1-5; D gene unclear. With 8 bases removed from V and 1 base from J, the gap between germline ends came to 24 bases. The CDR3 runs to 18 residues. Germline CDR1 MRHNA, CDR2 SNTAGT.

This clonotype was observed a handful of times. The CDR3 nucleotides read TGCAGTGCCTCGGGACAGGGGGCGCGGAGAGAGCAGTACTTC. Protein sequence: CSASGQGARREQYF. The chain employs TRBV20-1 and TRBJ2-7; 12 bases align to TRBD1. Trimming took 6 bases from V and 7 from J; bases not matched to a gene: 10. Germline V CDR1 and CDR2: DFQATT, SNEGSKA (reference sequence). The CDR3 consists of 14 residues.